Listed below are T cell receptor beta chains from one sample, sequenced in a study of T cell responses to AZD1222 COVID-19 vaccine. Libraries were prepared by immunoSEQ multiplex PCR; TCRdb keeps only in-frame clonotypes and omits some of them. The table lists 190,000 or so clones, approximately 89% of them singletons. The specimen was peripheral blood, collected 28 days after the second AZD1222 dose. The receptors were gathered from an adult who received the AZD1222 COVID-19 vaccine. The CDR3 runs from the conserved cysteine through the conserved F or W. A D gene is named only where the DNA matches it firmly. Size tells how often a clone was seen (once, few, many) or the class of an expanded clone, and some rows leave it out.

TRBV18,once,TRBJ1-5,NA,CASSPGQGRNQPQHF,TGTGCCAGCTCACCAGGGCAGGGGCGCAATCAGCCCCAGCATTTT
TRBV6-5,NA,TRBJ1-2,TRBD1,CASSYGSIDRVYGYTF,TGTGCCAGCAGTTATGGCTCGATCGACAGGGTCTATGGCTACACCTTC
TRBV28,NA,TRBJ1-2,NA,CASSFRGTNYGYTF,TGTGCCAGCAGTTTTCGGGGGACCAACTATGGCTACACCTTC
TRBV19,NA,TRBJ2-7,NA,CASSTTPGLIGEQYF,TGTGCCAGTAGTACGACACCGGGACTCATTGGGGAGCAGTACTTC
TRBV6-2/TRBV6-3,NA,TRBJ1-5,NA,CASSSGGSNQPQHF,TGTGCCAGCAGTTCGGGGGGGAGCAATCAGCCCCAGCATTTT
TRBV10-3,NA,TRBJ1-6,NA,CAISESGQPSNSPLHF,TGTGCCATCAGTGAGTCGGGTCAGCCAAGTAATTCACCCCTCCACTTT
TRBV5-8,NA,TRBJ2-5,NA,CASSPWTGGETQYF,TGTGCCAGCAGCCCCTGGACAGGAGGGGAGACCCAGTACTTC
TRBV28,NA,TRBJ2-7,TRBD2,CASTLGGRSYEQYF,TGTGCCAGCACCCTAGGCGGGAGATCCTACGAGCAGTACTTC
TRBV5-4,NA,TRBJ2-7,TRBD2,CASSSSGSSYEQYF,TGTGCCAGCAGCTCTAGCGGGAGCTCCTACGAGCAGTACTTC
TRBV28,NA,TRBJ1-5,TRBD1,CASRPGQGHNQPQHF,TGTGCCAGCAGGCCGGGACAGGGGCACAATCAGCCCCAGCATTTT
TRBV12-3/TRBV12-4,NA,TRBJ1-2,TRBD1,CASSVGQGNGYTF,TGTGCCAGCAGTGTTGGACAGGGAAATGGCTACACCTTC
TRBV4-3,NA,TRBJ1-3,NA,CASSLSTFTGHTIYF,TGCGCCAGCAGCTTATCCACGTTCACAGGGCACACCATATATTTT
TRBV28,NA,TRBJ2-3,TRBD2,CASSFGGRGDTQYF,TGTGCCAGCAGTTTCGGCGGGAGAGGAGATACGCAGTATTTT
TRBV30,NA,TRBJ2-3,NA,CASGDTDTQYF,TGTGCCTCAGGCGACACAGATACGCAGTATTTT
TRBV19,once,TRBJ2-4,TRBD1,CASSTWRQGAEIAKNIQYF,TGTGCCAGTAGTACCTGGCGACAGGGGGCAGAGATAGCCAAAAACATTCAGTACTTC
TRBV12-3/TRBV12-4,NA,TRBJ2-1,NA,CASSPTLINEQFF,TGTGCCAGCAGTCCAACCCTTATCAATGAGCAGTTCTTC
TRBV19,NA,TRBJ2-1,TRBD2,CASSTPEREGRDEQFF,TGTGCCAGTAGTACCCCGGAACGGGAGGGCCGGGATGAGCAGTTCTTC
TRBV25-1,NA,TRBJ2-2,NA,CASSPSSGMDTGELFF,TGTGCCAGCAGTCCTTCGTCTGGAATGGACACCGGGGAGCTGTTTTTT
TRBV10-3,NA,TRBJ2-2,NA,CAIKRSALADTGELFF,TGTGCCATCAAGAGGTCGGCGCTAGCCGATACCGGGGAGCTGTTTTTT
TRBV28,NA,TRBJ2-7,NA,CASSLLAMGYEQYF,TGTGCCAGCAGTTTACTGGCGATGGGTTACGAGCAGTACTTC
TRBV6-5,NA,TRBJ1-4,TRBD1,CASSQTGSEELFF,TGTGCCAGCAGTCAGACAGGGTCCGAGGAACTGTTTTTT
TRBV7-2,NA,TRBJ2-1,TRBD2,CASSLVGPLAGGPRFF,TGTGCCAGCAGCTTAGTAGGTCCGCTAGCGGGAGGGCCCCGGTTCTTC
TRBV21-1,NA,TRBJ1-1,NA,CAIIFPEGEINTEAFF,TGTGCCATCATCTTCCCCGAGGGGGAGATTAACACTGAAGCTTTCTTT
TRBV29-1,NA,TRBJ2-3,TRBD2,CSVGTRITDTQYF,TGCAGCGTCGGGACTAGGATCACAGATACGCAGTATTTT
TRBV9,NA,TRBJ2-1,TRBD2,CASSPGIGGGSYNEQFF,TGTGCCAGCAGCCCGGGGATCGGCGGGGGCTCCTACAATGAGCAGTTCTTC
TRBV28,NA,TRBJ2-7,NA,CASSLIGSYEQYF,TGTGCCAGCAGTTTAATCGGTTCCTACGAGCAGTACTTC
TRBV28,NA,TRBJ1-5,NA,CASSHALAGNQPQHF,TGTGCCAGCAGCCACGCCCTTGCTGGCAATCAGCCCCAGCATTTT
TRBV19,NA,TRBJ2-3,NA,CASIRSSDTQYF,TGTGCCAGTATTAGGAGTTCAGATACGCAGTATTTT
TRBV7-8,NA,TRBJ1-5,TRBD1,CASSSTGGLGSNQPQHF,TGTGCCAGCAGTTCGACAGGGGGGCTTGGGAGCAATCAGCCCCAGCATTTT
TRBV18,NA,TRBJ1-1,NA,CASSPRENTEAFF,TGTGCCAGCTCACCACGGGAGAACACTGAAGCTTTCTTT